The rows below give T cell receptor beta chains drawn from one sample of a study of T cell changes during pregnancy in multiple sclerosis. Assay: immunoSEQ multiplex PCR; the TCRdb copy retains only in-frame clones and omits some. Of about 55,000 clones in the sample, 94% are singletons; the top ten hold about 3.2%. This specimen was CD8+ T cells from peripheral blood mononuclear cells, taken in the third trimester of pregnancy. Receptor source: a female donor with multiple sclerosis, enrolled in a pregnancy study. The CDR3 runs from the conserved cysteine through the conserved F or W. A D gene is named only where the DNA matches it firmly. Clone size is not always given. Where it is, it says once, few, many or a class for expanded clones.

DNA: TGCGCCAGCAGCTTTGGGACAGGGGGAGAGTATGGCTACACCTTC
CDR3: CASSFGTGGEYGYTF
size: .
V: TRBV5-1
J: TRBJ1-2
D: TRBD1

DNA: TGTGCCAGCAGTTTAAGCGAGCGGGAGGTTTGGACCCAGTACTTC
CDR3: CASSLSEREVWTQYF
size: few
V: TRBV28
J: TRBJ2-5
D: TRBD2

DNA: TGTGCCAGCAGTTTACGCCTCTCCAGCTACGAGCAGTACTTC
CDR3: CASSLRLSSYEQYF
size: .
V: TRBV27
J: TRBJ2-7
D: .

DNA: TGCGCCAGCAGCCAAGATTACAGGACATACACTGAAGCTTTCTTT
CDR3: CASSQDYRTYTEAFF
size: once
V: TRBV4-3
J: TRBJ1-1
D: .

DNA: TGTGCCAGCAGTCCAACTCCCCCAGGGTACACAGATACGCAGTATTTT
CDR3: CASSPTPPGYTDTQYF
size: .
V: TRBV27
J: TRBJ2-3
D: .

DNA: TGTGCCAGCAGTAGGACACAGGGGAAGTCCACTGAAGCTTTCTTT
CDR3: CASSRTQGKSTEAFF
size: .
V: TRBV28
J: TRBJ1-1
D: TRBD1

DNA: TGTGCCAGCAGCTTATCGACAGGGTGGGAGACCCAGTACTTC
CDR3: CASSLSTGWETQYF
size: .
V: TRBV7-9
J: TRBJ2-5
D: TRBD1

DNA: TGTGCCAGCAGCCCCGAGGGCGTGGGCAGAGAAGCTTTCTTT
CDR3: CASSPEGVGREAFF
size: .
V: TRBV13
J: TRBJ1-1
D: .

DNA: TGTGCCAGCAGCGTAGGAGGCGGGGTCTACAATGAGCAGTTCTTC
CDR3: CASSVGGGVYNEQFF
size: .
V: TRBV9
J: TRBJ2-1
D: .

DNA: TGTGCCAGCAGTGGGGAGGACAGGCAGCAGTTCTTC
CDR3: CASSGEDRQQFF
size: .
V: TRBV6-1
J: TRBJ2-1
D: .

DNA: TGTGCCAGCAGCTATGGGACAGGGGGGACCTACGAGCAGTACTTC
CDR3: CASSYGTGGTYEQYF
size: .
V: TRBV7-2
J: TRBJ2-7
D: TRBD1

DNA: TGTGCTAGTGGTTTGGTCGAGGTCGGGGGTTCTCATGGCTACACCTTC
CDR3: CASGLVEVGGSHGYTF
size: .
V: TRBV12-5
J: TRBJ1-2
D: .

DNA: TGTGCCAGCAGCAAACTGGGACTTACTGCCTCCCAGGAGACCCAGTACTTC
CDR3: CASSKLGLTASQETQYF
size: .
V: TRBV21-1
J: TRBJ2-5
D: .

DNA: TGTGCTAGTGGTTTCGCCACAGGGGTTGGCGAGCAGTACTTC
CDR3: CASGFATGVGEQYF
size: once
V: TRBV12-5
J: TRBJ2-7
D: TRBD1

DNA: TGCGCCAGCAGCTGGGTAACCATGGGGGCTGAATACGAGCAGTACTTC
CDR3: CASSWVTMGAEYEQYF
size: .
V: TRBV5-1
J: TRBJ2-7
D: .

DNA: TGTGCCAGCAGTGAAGACAGGGCCCTCGATGGCTACACCTTC
CDR3: CASSEDRALDGYTF
size: .
V: TRBV6-1
J: TRBJ1-2
D: .

DNA: TGTGCCAGTAGTACCCTCGCCCCCACCGGGACAGGGGTTATCCCGCGGTACTTC
CDR3: CASSTLAPTGTGVIPRYF
size: .
V: TRBV19
J: TRBJ2-7
D: TRBD1

DNA: TGCGCCAGCAGCCAAGATGTTCCTACGGCGGAGAACACCGGGGAGCTGTTTTTT
CDR3: CASSQDVPTAENTGELFF
size: .
V: TRBV4-3
J: TRBJ2-2
D: .

DNA: TGTGCCAGCAGGCCGACAGGCTCCAATGAGCAGTTCTTC
CDR3: CASRPTGSNEQFF
size: .
V: TRBV25-1
J: TRBJ2-1
D: .

DNA: TGCGCCAGCAGCCGGGGGTTCGGGGTCTACGAGCAGTACTTC
CDR3: CASSRGFGVYEQYF
size: .
V: TRBV5-1
J: TRBJ2-7
D: .

DNA: TGTGCCAGCAGCAAAGCGTCCCCCGCTGGAAGGGGGCGACCCCACGAAGCTTTCTTT
CDR3: CASSKASPAGRGRPHEAFF
size: .
V: TRBV21-1
J: TRBJ1-1
D: .

DNA: TGCAGCGTCTCACAGGGCTCCTACGAGCAGTACTTC
CDR3: CSVSQGSYEQYF
size: once
V: TRBV29-1
J: TRBJ2-7
D: .

DNA: TGTGCCAGCAGCCTCGGGACAGAAGAGACCCAGTACTTC
CDR3: CASSLGTEETQYF
size: .
V: TRBV7-8
J: TRBJ2-5
D: TRBD1

DNA: TGTGCCAGCAGTTACTTGGACAGGGGGCCGAATCAGCCCCAGCATTTT
CDR3: CASSYLDRGPNQPQHF
size: .
V: TRBV6-6
J: TRBJ1-5
D: TRBD1

DNA: TGCGCCAGCAGCCCCGACAGGGTATTAGCGGGAGAGCAAGCAGATACGCAGTATTTT
CDR3: CASSPDRVLAGEQADTQYF
size: once
V: TRBV4-3
J: TRBJ2-3
D: TRBD2

DNA: TGTGCCAGCAGCTACGGGGGTGCAGAGACCCAGTACTTC
CDR3: CASSYGGAETQYF
size: .
V: TRBV7-2
J: TRBJ2-5
D: .

DNA: TGTGCCAGCAGCTTAGAAGACGGAGTCTCTGGGGCCAACGTCCTGACTTTC
CDR3: CASSLEDGVSGANVLTF
size: .
V: TRBV7-9
J: TRBJ2-6
D: .